This paragraph reports one T cell receptor beta chain. Its antigen is as yet unknown. This record comes from a study of shared clonotypes between healthy human individuals. Broader study findings: The study's rarefaction showed incomplete sorted-subset sequencing despite large depth. With few donors, the genetic and exposure-history diversity represented was limited.

Sequencing used immunoSEQ multiplex PCR; TCRdb keeps in-frame clones, though not all of them. The data contain about 1 million clones, roughly 80% of them singletons. The receptor comes from a man between 18 and 29 years old in good health. Sequenced: memory CD4+ T cells sorted from blood. Subset reported: CD45RA-negative fraction.

The DNA of the CDR3 is TGTGCCACCCCAACCATAGCGGGAAACATTCAGTACTTC. Amino acid sequence: CATPTIAGNIQYF. This chain links TRBV2 with TRBJ2-4, with 7 bases matching TRBD2. CDR1 SNHLY and CDR2 FYNNEI come from the germline V gene. The junction had 9 bases not matched to a gene; V was cut back by 10 bases and J by 6 bases. This CDR3 is built from 13 residues.